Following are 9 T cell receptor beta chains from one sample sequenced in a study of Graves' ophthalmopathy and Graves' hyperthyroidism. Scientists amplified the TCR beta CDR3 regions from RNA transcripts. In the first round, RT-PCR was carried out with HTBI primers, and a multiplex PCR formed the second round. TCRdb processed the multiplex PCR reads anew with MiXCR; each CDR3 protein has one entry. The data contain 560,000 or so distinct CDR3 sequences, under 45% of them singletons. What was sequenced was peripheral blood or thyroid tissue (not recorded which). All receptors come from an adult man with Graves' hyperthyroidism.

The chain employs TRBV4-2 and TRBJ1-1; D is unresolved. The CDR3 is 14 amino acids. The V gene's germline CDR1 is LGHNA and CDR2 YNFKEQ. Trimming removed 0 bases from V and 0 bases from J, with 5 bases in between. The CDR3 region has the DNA TGTGCCAGCAGCCAAGACGGTTTGAACACTGAAGCTTTCTTT. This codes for CASSQDGLNTEAFF.

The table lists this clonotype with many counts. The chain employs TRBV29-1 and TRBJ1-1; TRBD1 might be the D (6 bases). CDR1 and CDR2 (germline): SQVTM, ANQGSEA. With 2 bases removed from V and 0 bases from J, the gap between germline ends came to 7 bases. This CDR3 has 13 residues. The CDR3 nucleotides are TGCAGCGTTGAAACAGGGCTGAACACTGAAGCTTTCTTT. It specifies CSVETGLNTEAFF.

CDR3 residues: CASSLAREQGQFF. CDR3 nucleotide sequence: TGCGCCAGCAGCTTGGCCCGGGAGCAGGGTCAGTTCTTC. This chain links TRBV5-1 with TRBJ2-7; perhaps TRBD2 as D (6 bases). The J call is in doubt because the DNA end fits TRBJ2-1 better. The germline gives CDR1 SGHRS, CDR2 YFSETQ. The CDR3 totals 13 residues.

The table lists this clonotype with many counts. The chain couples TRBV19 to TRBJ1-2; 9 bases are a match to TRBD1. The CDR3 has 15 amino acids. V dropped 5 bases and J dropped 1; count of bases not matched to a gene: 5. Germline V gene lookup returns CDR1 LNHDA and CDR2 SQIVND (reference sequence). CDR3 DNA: TGTGCCAGTAGTGCCCTGGACAGGGGTAACTATGGCTACACCTTC. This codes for CASSALDRGNYGYTF. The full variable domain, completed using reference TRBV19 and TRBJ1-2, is DGGITQSPKYLFRKEGQNVTLSCEQNLNHDAMYWYRQDPGQGLRLIYYSQIVNDFQKGDIAEGYSVSREKKESFPLTVTSAQKNPTAFYLCASSALDRGNYGYTFGSGTRLTVV.

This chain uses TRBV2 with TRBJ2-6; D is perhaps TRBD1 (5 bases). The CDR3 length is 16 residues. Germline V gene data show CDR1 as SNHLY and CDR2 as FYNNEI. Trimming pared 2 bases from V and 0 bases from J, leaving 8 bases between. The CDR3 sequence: CASSERRGSGANVLTF. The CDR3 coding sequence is TGTGCCAGCAGTGAACGAAGGGGCTCTGGGGCCAACGTCCTGACTTTC.

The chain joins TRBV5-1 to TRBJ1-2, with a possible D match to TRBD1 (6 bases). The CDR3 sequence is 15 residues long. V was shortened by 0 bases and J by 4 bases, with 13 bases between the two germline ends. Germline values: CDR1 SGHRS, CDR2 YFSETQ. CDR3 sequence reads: CASSLGPTGSYGYTF. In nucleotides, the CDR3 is TGCGCCAGCAGCTTGGGCCCGACAGGATCCTATGGCTACACCTTC.

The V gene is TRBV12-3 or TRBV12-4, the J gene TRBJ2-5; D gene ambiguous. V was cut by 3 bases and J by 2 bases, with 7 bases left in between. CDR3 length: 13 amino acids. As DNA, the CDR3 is TGTGCCAGCAGTTTTTTCCCACAAGAGACCCAGTACTTC. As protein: CASSFFPQETQYF.

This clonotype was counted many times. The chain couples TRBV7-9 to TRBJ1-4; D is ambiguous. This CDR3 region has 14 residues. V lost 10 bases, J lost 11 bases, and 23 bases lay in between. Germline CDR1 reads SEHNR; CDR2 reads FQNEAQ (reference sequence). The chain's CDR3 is CATRGRALNGKLFF. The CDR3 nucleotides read TGTGCCACCCGAGGACGGGCCCTCAACGGGAAACTGTTTTTT.

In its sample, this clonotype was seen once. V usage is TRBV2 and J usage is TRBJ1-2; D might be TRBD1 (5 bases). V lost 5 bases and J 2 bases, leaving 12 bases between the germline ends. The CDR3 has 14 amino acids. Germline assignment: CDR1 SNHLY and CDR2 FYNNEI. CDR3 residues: CASSSGRENYGYTF. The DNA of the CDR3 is TGTGCCAGCAGTTCGGGACGGGAGAACTATGGCTACACCTTC.